What follows are 23 T cell receptor beta chains derived from one specimen sequenced in a study of T cells in Graves' hyperthyroidism and ophthalmopathy. What was amplified from RNA transcripts were TCR beta CDR3 regions. A set of HTBI primers served as the primers for a first-round RT-PCR of the TCR CDR3. In TCRdb, the multiplex PCR reads were re-called with MiXCR into one record per CDR3 protein. The sample consists of 650,000 to 700,000 distinct CDR3 sequences, 15% to 20% of them appearing once. Sample: blood. These receptors were obtained from a man aged 45-65 years with Graves' hyperthyroidism.

The chain joins TRBV6-1 to TRBJ1-5; 9 bases are a match to TRBD1. The CDR3 contains 15 residues. Germline V gene lookup returns CDR1 MNHNS and CDR2 SASEGT. J lost 6 bases, V lost 6 bases, and 9 bases had no gene match. CDR3 sequence (DNA): TGTGCCAGCAGACCGACAGGGGGTGTGGGTCAGCCCCAGCATTTT. This sequence encodes CASRPTGGVGQPQHF.

This clonotype has a count of ten or more. The CDR3 DNA reads TGTGCCAGCAGCTTAGTTGGGCTCGAGCAGTACTTC. Its protein is CASSLVGLEQYF. The chain combines TRBV7-2 with TRBJ2-7; the D is unclear. The V end was cut by 1 base, the J end by 6 bases, with 7 bases between. The CDR3 is 12 amino acids. CDR1 and CDR2 (germline): SGHTA, FQGNSA.

This clonotype appeared a few times. V gene TRBV27 combines with J gene TRBJ2-5, with D unclear. Germline-derived CDR1 and CDR2 are MNHEY and SMNVEV (reference sequence). CDR3 length: 15 residues. Between the trimmed V and J ends, which lost 2 bases and 5 bases, there was a span of 15 bases. This CDR3 reads CASSLGPEYWETQYF. DNA of the CDR3: TGTGCCAGCAGTTTAGGACCGGAATACTGGGAGACCCAGTACTTC.

This clonotype was picked up many times. The chain uses TRBV28 and TRBJ2-3; no clear D. V gave up 2 bases and J gave up 7 bases, with 13 bases separating them. Per the germline V gene, CDR1 is MDHEN and CDR2 is SYDVKM. CDR3 size: 14 residues. The chain's CDR3 is CASSLRLDRHTQYF. As DNA, the CDR3 is TGTGCCAGCAGTTTAAGATTGGATAGACATACGCAGTATTTT.

This clonotype was counted at least ten times. This chain connects TRBV12-3 or TRBV12-4 to TRBJ2-2; D unresolved. This CDR3 is 17 amino acids long. Trimming pared 3 bases from V and 0 bases from J, leaving 14 bases between. CDR3 loop: CASSLQVKISNTGELFF. CDR3 in DNA: TGTGCCAGCAGTTTGCAGGTTAAGATTTCGAACACCGGGGAGCTGTTTTTT.

At least ten counts were recorded for this clonotype. The rearrangement joins TRBV28 to TRBJ2-3; TRBD2 matches at 11 bases. Germline V gene lookup returns CDR1 MDHEN and CDR2 SYDVKM. Trimming removed 5 bases from V and 4 bases from J; junction bases left unmatched: 8. The CDR3 spans 16 residues. CDR3 nucleotide sequence: TGTGCCAGCAGTCCTACTAGCGGGAGATCCGCAGATACGCAGTATTTT. Protein: CASSPTSGRSADTQYF.

There are a few counts of this clonotype. The chain employs TRBV28 and TRBJ1-2; a possible D gene is TRBD1 (5 bases). Trimming removed 6 bases at V and 8 bases at J, with 16 bases between. Germline V CDR1 and CDR2: MDHEN, SYDVKM. The CDR3 spans 13 residues. This CDR3 is CASRKPLGEGYTF. CDR3 DNA: TGTGCCAGCAGAAAACCCTTGGGGGAAGGCTACACCTTC.

This clonotype was recorded at least ten times. The chain has TRBV5-1 and TRBJ2-7, with D tentatively TRBD2 (6 bases). Germline V gene sequence: CDR1 SGHRS, CDR2 YFSETQ. This CDR3 contains 15 residues. V lost 4 bases to trimming and J lost 3 bases, with 17 bases between them. The CDR3 sequence: CASSASTRGYYEQYF. CDR3 bases: TGCGCCAGCAGCGCTTCGACTAGGGGCTACTACGAGCAGTACTTC. The whole variable domain, remainder taken from reference TRBV5-1 and TRBJ2-7, is KAGVTQTPRYLIKTRGQQVTLSCSPISGHRSVSWYQQTPGQGLQFLFEYFSETQRNKGNFPGRFSGRQFSNSRSEMNVSTLELGDSALYLCASSASTRGYYEQYFGPGTRLTVT.

This chain uses TRBV6-1 with TRBJ2-1; TRBD1 matches at 7 bases. Unmatched junction bases numbered 9, after V lost 6 bases and J lost 4 bases. The germline gives CDR1 MNHNS, CDR2 SASEGT. The CDR3 has 15 amino acids. CDR3 sequence reads: CASSPRDSFYNEQFF. The CDR3 DNA is TGTGCCAGCAGCCCCCGGGACAGCTTTTACAATGAGCAGTTCTTC.

In this sample, this clonotype turned up many times. The chain carries TRBV11-1 and TRBJ1-1; TRBD1 is a possible D gene (5 bases). This CDR3 has 13 amino acids. In germline, CDR1 is SGHAT, CDR2 FQDESV (reference sequence). Trimming stripped 5 bases from V and 5 bases from J, with 12 bases between. CDR3 amino acids: CASSRGQLTEAFF. CDR3 sequence (DNA): TGTGCCAGCAGCCGTGGACAACTAACTGAAGCTTTCTTT.

This clonotype was detected many times. This rearrangement joins TRBV27 to TRBJ1-5; 7 bases fit TRBD1. The junction had 8 bases not matched to a gene; V was cut back by 6 bases and J by 6 bases. CDR3 size: 14 residues. CDR1 is MNHEY and CDR2 is SMNVEV in the germline V gene (reference sequence). CDR3 nucleotide sequence: TGTGCCAGCAGCGGGGACAGTGGGGTTCAGCCCCAGCATTTT. It codes for CASSGDSGVQPQHF.

V and J are TRBV20-1 and TRBJ2-7; 10 nucleotides agree with TRBD1. The CDR3 extends over 15 amino acids. The ends lost 4 bases at V and 2 bases at J; junction bases unmatched: 8. In germline, CDR1 is DFQATT, CDR2 SNEGSKA (reference sequence). The CDR3 protein is CSAKTGQGGPYEQYF. CDR3 DNA sequence: TGCAGTGCTAAAACTGGACAGGGGGGGCCCTACGAGCAGTACTTC.

This clonotype has more than one count but fewer than ten. The chain couples TRBV4-1 to TRBJ1-1; 7 nucleotides line up with TRBD1. Germline CDR1 reads MGHRA; CDR2 reads YSYEKL. Trimming at V came to 0 bases and at J to 0 bases, leaving 10 bases not matched to a gene. The CDR3 loop spans 18 amino acids. Here the CDR3 DNA reads TGCGCCAGCAGCCAAGAAAGGGGACAGAGGGGGATGAACACTGAAGCTTTCTTT. The encoded protein is CASSQERGQRGMNTEAFF.

The count of this clonotype is one. The chain joins TRBV6-1 to TRBJ2-7; 8 nucleotides align to TRBD2. Per the germline V gene, CDR1 is MNHNS and CDR2 is SASEGT. There are 14 residues in the CDR3. V dropped 5 bases and J dropped 5; count of bases not matched to a gene: 8. The CDR3 sequence: CASSLKREIDEQYF. The CDR3, as DNA: TGTGCCAGCAGTCTTAAGCGGGAGATCGACGAGCAGTACTTC.

The chain carries TRBV28 and TRBJ2-5; D possibly corresponds to TRBD2 (6 bases). The V end was cut by 6 bases, the J end by 4 bases, with 18 bases between. The CDR3 consists of 15 residues. Germline V CDR1 and CDR2: MDHEN, SYDVKM. The DNA of the CDR3 is TGTGCCAGCAGCTTACCGGGACTGATGATAGAGACCCAGTACTTC. As protein: CASSLPGLMIETQYF.

As for this clonotype: A read error is possible here, since a much larger clone lies one base away. This chain connects TRBV11-3 to TRBJ2-3; D might be TRBD1 or TRBD2, each matching 5 bases. Germline lookup yields CDR1 SGHNT and CDR2 YENEEA. CDR3 length: 15 amino acids. In DNA form, the CDR3 reads TGTGACAGCAGCCCCACCGTGGGGGGCACAGATACGCAGTATTTT. Translation: CDSSPTVGGTDTQYF.

The V call is TRBV7-9, the J call TRBJ1-4; D is uncertain. The CDR3 length is 15 residues. CDR1 SEHNR and CDR2 FQNEAQ come from the germline V gene (reference sequence). V was cut by 4 bases and J by 4 bases, with 13 bases left in between. The CDR3 nucleotides are TGTGCCAGCAGCTCTAAGGGCTTGCATAATGAAAAACTGTTTTTT. This gives the protein CASSSKGLHNEKLFF.

This clonotype was observed a handful of times. The chain carries TRBV27 and TRBJ2-1; no firm D call. This CDR3 comprises 15 residues. Germline assignment: CDR1 MNHEY and CDR2 SMNVEV (reference sequence). The ends were cut back, 2 bases at V and 11 bases at J, with 19 bases in the middle. The DNA for the CDR3 is TGTGCCAGCAGTTTAAGTAGGGCTAGTTGGGGTAAGCAGTTCTTC. Translation gives CASSLSRASWGKQFF.

The table lists this clonotype with many counts. The gene calls are TRBV2 and TRBJ2-7, with 9 bases lining up with TRBD1. The V and J ends lost 8 bases and 11 bases, in that order; junction bases with no gene match: 10. The CDR3 is made up of 12 amino acids. The germline CDR1 and CDR2 sequences are SNHLY and FYNNEI. CDR3 DNA sequence: TGTGCCAGCGGAGCGAACCGACAGGGGGAGTACTTC. Its protein is CASGANRQGEYF.

The CDR3 loop is CATSLLAGGETQYF. CDR3 in DNA: TGTGCCACCAGCTTGTTAGCGGGAGGAGAGACCCAGTACTTC. The V call is TRBV15, the J call TRBJ2-5; 10 nucleotides match TRBD2. V dropped 5 bases and J dropped 4; count of bases not matched to a gene: 4. The CDR3 consists of 14 residues. CDR1 LNHNV and CDR2 YYDKDF come from the germline V gene (reference sequence).

Many counts were recorded for this clonotype. The chain joins TRBV20-1 to TRBJ2-5; TRBD2 matches 8 bases. The CDR3 consists of 15 residues. Germline V gives CDR1 DFQATT, CDR2 SNEGSKA (reference sequence). With V trimmed by 6 bases and J by 5 bases, 14 bases remained unmatched. In nucleotides, the CDR3 is TGCAGTGCATCCCTCTCCGGGAGGGGGATGGAGACCCAGTACTTC. Protein product: CSASLSGRGMETQYF.

This clonotype was observed many times. The chain's CDR3 is CSAGTPYEQYF. In DNA, the CDR3 is TGCAGTGCGGGGACCCCATACGAGCAGTACTTC. The chain is built from TRBV20-1 and TRBJ2-7; perhaps D is TRBD1 or TRBD2 (5 bases each). Trimming removed 6 bases at V and 4 bases at J, with 10 bases between. Germline values: CDR1 DFQATT, CDR2 SNEGSKA (reference sequence). This CDR3 contains 11 residues.

The chain uses TRBV20-1 and TRBJ2-7; no firm D call. The CDR3 length is 12 residues. V was pared by 6 bases and J by 1 base, with 10 bases between. Germline V gene sequence: CDR1 DFQATT, CDR2 SNEGSKA (reference sequence). This chain's CDR3 is CSASVGSYEQYF. CDR3 DNA sequence: TGCAGTGCGTCGGTAGGGTCCTACGAGCAGTACTTC.